This TCR beta chain was documented in a study of cytomegalovirus exposure and HLA in healthy donors. Trimming pared 0 bases from V and 1 base from J, leaving 17 bases between. Looked up from germline, CDR1 is SGHRS and CDR2 is YFSETQ. CDR3 length: 18 residues. The PCR employed 60 Vbeta primers together with 13 Jbeta primers. Authors' data handling: It was a later analysis that counted about 80 million unique TCR beta chains, of which about 10 million were shared. The table came from immunoSEQ multiplex PCR; TCRdb's copy has only in-frame clones and leaves some out. The V and J calls and clone size come from that table; D and trimming were worked out from the DNA. Counted here are around 160,000 clones, 68% occurring once; the ten biggest clones make up 2.5% to 3%.

This receptor was obtained from a woman in her 40s in good health and CMV-seropositive. The rearrangement joins TRBV5-1 to TRBJ1-3; the D is unclear. Material: PBMCs. CDR3 sequence (DNA): TGCGCCAGCAGCTTGGGATCGAATGCAGGATTATCTGGAAACACCATATATTTT. This sequence encodes CASSLGSNAGLSGNTIYF.